This is a list of T cell receptor beta chains from one sample in a study of blood T cell repertoires in COVID-19. Sequencing was performed with immunoSEQ multiplex PCR; in TCRdb, only in-frame clones are kept and a portion is missing. The table lists 300,000 to 450,000 clones, approximately 92% of them singletons. Sequenced sample: PBMCs or T cells enriched from blood (not recorded which). The origin of the receptors is a man between 18 and 35 years old who had recovered from COVID-19. Both conserved end residues are part of each CDR3. The D gene is left open where the match is weak. Size tells how often a clone was seen (once, few, many) or the class of an expanded clone, and some rows leave it out.

D	V	J	size	DNA	CDR3
TRBD1	TRBV18	TRBJ1-5	once	TGTGCCAGCTCAACCGGGACAGGGTATCAGCCCCAGCATTTT	CASSTGTGYQPQHF
-	TRBV18	TRBJ2-7	few	TGTGCCAGCTCACCGGACAGAGTCTCCTACGAGCAGTACTTC	CASSPDRVSYEQYF
-	TRBV27	TRBJ1-2	-	TGTGCCAGCAGGATGGACAGCTCCCGGGGCTACACCTTC	CASRMDSSRGYTF
-	TRBV19	TRBJ2-3	-	TGTGCCAGTAGTATTCCGCCGCGGGAACGAAGCACAGATACGCAGTATTTT	CASSIPPRERSTDTQYF
TRBD1	TRBV19	TRBJ2-7	-	TGTGCCAGTAGTAAACCCGGGACAGGGTTACACGAGCAGTACTTC	CASSKPGTGLHEQYF
-	TRBV6-5	TRBJ1-1	-	TGTGCCAGCAGTCCCTACTCGGGGAACACTGAAGCTTTCTTT	CASSPYSGNTEAFF
-	TRBV6-2/TRBV6-3	TRBJ2-5	-	TGTGCCAGCAGCTTCGAAGAGACCCAGTACTTC	CASSFEETQYF
-	TRBV4-1	TRBJ1-2	-	TGCGCCAGCAGCCGAGGGACAAGGGAACTCTACTATGGCTACACCTTC	CASSRGTRELYYGYTF
-	TRBV21-1	TRBJ2-3	-	TGTGCCAGCAGCGCCCTAGGGGGACTAGTAAAGGCGGATACGCAGTATTTT	CASSALGGLVKADTQYF
-	TRBV3-1/TRBV3-2	TRBJ1-3	-	TGTGCCAGCAGCCCCCAAGGACTACTCTCTGGAAACACCATATATTTT	CASSPQGLLSGNTIYF
TRBD2	TRBV3-1/TRBV3-2	TRBJ2-7	-	TGTGCCAGCAGCCAGAGGCATAGCGGGGCCTACTACGAGCAGTACTTC	CASSQRHSGAYYEQYF
-	TRBV7-9	TRBJ2-1	-	TGTGCCAGCAGCTTGGCAGGGGTATTCTACAATGAGCAGTTCTTC	CASSLAGVFYNEQFF
TRBD1	TRBV11-2	TRBJ2-1	-	TGTGCCAGCAGCCGACCTGACAGGGCATCCTACAATGAGCAGTTCTTC	CASSRPDRASYNEQFF
-	TRBV7-9	TRBJ1-4	-	TGTGCCAGCAGCTTACTCATCGGTGAAAAACTGTTTTTT	CASSLLIGEKLFF
-	TRBV18	TRBJ2-1	-	TGTGCCAGCTCACCACCCAACGAACTAGACGGGGGCAATGAGCAGTTCTTC	CASSPPNELDGGNEQFF
-	TRBV18	TRBJ1-2	-	TGTGCCAGCTCACCACCTGAGGACTATGGCTACACCTTC	CASSPPEDYGYTF
TRBD1	TRBV14	TRBJ1-5	-	TGTGCCAGCAGCCAGAGGACAGGGGGGAATCAGCCCCAGCATTTT	CASSQRTGGNQPQHF
-	TRBV5-1	TRBJ1-6	-	TGCGCCAGCACCGGTGGGGCAGCTCAGGGGACTTCACCCCTCCACTTT	CASTGGAAQGTSPLHF
-	TRBV5-1	TRBJ1-3	-	TGCGCCAGCAGCTTAGGGGGGGTTTTCGGAAACACCATATATTTT	CASSLGGVFGNTIYF
-	TRBV25-1	TRBJ1-2	-	TGTGCCAGCAGTGAATGGAACAGGGAGGGTCATGGCTACACCTTC	CASSEWNREGHGYTF
TRBD1	TRBV4-1	TRBJ1-2	-	TGCGCCAGCAGGCCCGGGACAGGGAACTATGGCTACACCTTC	CASRPGTGNYGYTF
TRBD1	TRBV4-1	TRBJ1-2	few	TGCGCCAGCAGCCAAAGGCCAAACAGGGGGGGCGAGTTACCCGGCTACACCTTC	CASSQRPNRGGELPGYTF
TRBD2	TRBV10-1	TRBJ2-1	-	TGCGCCAGCAGTGTTACTAGCGGGGTACCTGTCAATGAGCAGTTCTTC	CASSVTSGVPVNEQFF
-	TRBV13	TRBJ1-1	few	TGTGCCAGCAGCTTCAAACAGGGAATTAGCACTGAAGCTTTCTTT	CASSFKQGISTEAFF
-	TRBV28	TRBJ1-3	-	TGTGCCAGCAGTCTCACATTCCCGGGAGGTGGAAACACCATATATTTT	CASSLTFPGGGNTIYF
-	TRBV14	TRBJ1-2	once	TGTGCCAGCAGCCAACTAACCCAATCCCCGGTCTTTTTC	CASSQLTQSPVFF
TRBD1	TRBV18	TRBJ2-7	-	TGTGCCAGCTCACCTAAGGACAGGGGAGAGCAGTACTTC	CASSPKDRGEQYF
TRBD2	TRBV28	TRBJ2-7	-	TGTGCCAGCAGTCAGATCGGACTAGCGGACTACGAGCAGTACTTC	CASSQIGLADYEQYF
-	TRBV19	TRBJ2-1	-	TGTGCCAGTAGTATAGCCCCTCCGAATGAGCAGTTCTTC	CASSIAPPNEQFF
-	TRBV9	TRBJ1-1	-	TGTGCCAGCAGCAGACTTGACAGGAGCACTGAAGCTTTCTTT	CASSRLDRSTEAFF
TRBD2	TRBV30	TRBJ2-5	-	TGTGCCTGGAGAGGAGGGACTAGCGGGCCCCAAGAGACCCAGTACTTC	CAWRGGTSGPQETQYF
-	TRBV6-2/TRBV6-3	TRBJ1-2	-	TGTGCCAGCAGTTACGGGCGCGGGAACTATGGCTACACCTTC	CASSYGRGNYGYTF
-	TRBV7-9	TRBJ2-5	-	TGTGCCAGCAGCTTAGTGACAGGCCAAGAGACCCAGTACTTC	CASSLVTGQETQYF
-	TRBV9	TRBJ2-3	-	TGTGCCAGCAGCGTACAAGAGGATACGCAGTATTTT	CASSVQEDTQYF
-	TRBV9	TRBJ1-2	-	TGTGCCAGCAGCGACCCGACAGGACCCTCGCGCTACACCTTC	CASSDPTGPSRYTF
-	TRBV6-4	TRBJ2-2	-	TGTGCCAGCAGTGAGCAGGGGTTCACCGGGGAGCTGTTTTTT	CASSEQGFTGELFF
TRBD1	TRBV24-1	TRBJ1-2	-	TGTGCCACCAGTGACCGGACAGGGAACTATGGCTACACCTTC	CATSDRTGNYGYTF
-	TRBV7-9	TRBJ1-5	once	TGTGCCAGCAGCTTAGCGCACTGGCAGCCCCAGCATTTT	CASSLAHWQPQHF
TRBD1	TRBV3-1/TRBV3-2	TRBJ1-4	-	TGTGCCAGCTCCCGGACAGGGGGAACAGCTAATGAAAAACTGTTTTTT	CASSRTGGTANEKLFF
-	TRBV6-5	TRBJ1-1	-	TGTGCCAGCATCGGCGGGGGATTGTACACTGAAGCTTTCTTT	CASIGGGLYTEAFF
TRBD1	TRBV28	TRBJ2-7	-	TGTGCCAGCAGTCTGCTGGGACAGGGTTCCTACGAGCAGTACTTC	CASSLLGQGSYEQYF
-	TRBV24-1	TRBJ2-1	-	TGTGCCACCAGTGACCGCGGCTATGAGCAGTTCTTC	CATSDRGYEQFF
-	TRBV9	TRBJ2-3	-	TGTGCCAGCAGCGTAGATATGCGGGACCCTCAGTATTTT	CASSVDMRDPQYF
-	TRBV7-9	TRBJ1-3	-	TGTGCCAGCGGGCAAAACTCTGGAAACACCATATATTTT	CASGQNSGNTIYF
TRBD2	TRBV3-1/TRBV3-2	TRBJ2-2	few	TGTGCCAGCAGCCAAGGAGCTGGACTAGCGGGAGGGAAAACCGGGGAGCTGTTTTTT	CASSQGAGLAGGKTGELFF
-	TRBV24-1	TRBJ2-1	-	TGTGCCACCAGTAACCCAGGGGACCTCTACAATGAGCAGTTCTTC	CATSNPGDLYNEQFF
TRBD2	TRBV5-4	TRBJ2-2	-	TGTGCCAGCAGCTTCGGACTAGTTAGGGCCGGGGAGCTGTTTTTT	CASSFGLVRAGELFF
-	TRBV11-2	TRBJ1-1	-	TGTGCCAGCAGCTTAGTGGGGGGACCTCACCCGAACACTGAAGCTTTCTTT	CASSLVGGPHPNTEAFF
-	TRBV11-3	TRBJ2-5	-	TGTGCCAGCAGCTTAGGCGTCGGGGGAGAAGAGACCCAGTACTTC	CASSLGVGGEETQYF
-	TRBV18	TRBJ1-3	-	TGTGCCAGCTCACCTGGCAGCTCTGGAAACACCATATATTTT	CASSPGSSGNTIYF
-	TRBV19	TRBJ1-1	-	TGTGCCAGTAGTACCGGACAGACCATGAACACTGAAGCTTTCTTT	CASSTGQTMNTEAFF